This T cell receptor (beta chain) appears in the sequencing data of a study of T cell responses to AZD1222 COVID-19 vaccine. General study findings and limits: As reported, nearly half of all spike-specific TCRs target variant regions that are unmutated.

TCRdb's table, derived via immunoSEQ multiplex PCR, lists solely in-frame clones and lacks some. The data hold some 110,000 clones, with approximately 85% observed a single time. CDR1 and CDR2 (germline): KGHDR, SFDVKD. There are 15 residues in the CDR3. V lost 9 bases and J 5 bases, leaving 18 bases between the germline ends. Notes on this clone: Its cognate antigen is unknown.

The origin of this receptor is an adult who received the AZD1222 COVID-19 vaccine. The sample in question was peripheral blood, obtained 28 days after the second AZD1222 dose. The chain is built from TRBV24-1 and TRBJ2-2; D is possibly TRBD1 (6 bases). The CDR3, as DNA: TGTGCCACCTCAAGGGGGAGAGGGAGAACCGGGGAGCTGTTTTTT. This sequence encodes CATSRGRGRTGELFF.